This T cell receptor beta chain comes out of a study of T cell clonotyping in hematopoietic cell transplantation. Sequenced by immunoSEQ multiplex PCR; TCRdb stores in-frame clones only, minus some. The sample has approximately 11,000 clones; about nine tenths are singletons. A note on this clone: Antigen unknown.

The study, taken as a whole, reports: Higher Inverse Simpson Index values in graft donor and pretransplant recipient predicted broader posttransplant TCR diversity. Recipient TCR diversity dropped after transplant; expanded clonotypes rose from day 30 to 180.

Samples: about 28 days before transplant, then days 30, 100 and 180 after. The ends lost 6 bases at V and 2 bases at J; junction bases unmatched: 4. Per germline, CDR1 SNHLY and CDR2 FYNNEI. The CDR3 extends over 13 amino acids. The receptor was derived from a male patient aged 60-69 years who had an allogeneic stem cell transplant from an unrelated donor, so the T cells may come from the graft donor. Some clones in this sample may be carry-over from other donors' samples. The chain employs TRBV2 and TRBJ2-7; 7 bases fit TRBD2. The sequencing here drew on PBMCs, taken 180 days after allogeneic stem cell transplant. The CDR3 region is CASSPGTTYEQYF. The DNA of the CDR3 is TGTGCCAGCAGCCCCGGGACTACCTACGAGCAGTACTTC.